Listed here are 8 T cell receptor beta chains from one sample, sequenced in a study of blood T cell repertoires in COVID-19. The assay was immunoSEQ multiplex PCR, and TCRdb's table has in-frame clones only and misses some. The data hold around 61,000 clones, with about 90% observed a single time. The source material was peripheral blood. The receptors derive from a man in his 60s with acute or convalescent COVID-19.

The chain employs TRBV11-2 and TRBJ1-5; D not resolved. Between the trimmed V and J ends, which lost 6 bases and 8 bases, there was a span of 14 bases. The CDR3 is 13 amino acids. The germline V gene has CDR1 SGHAT and CDR2 FQNNGV. CDR3 in DNA: TGTGCCAGCAGTCAGGATCGTTATAAGCCCCAGCATTTT. The encoded protein is CASSQDRYKPQHF.

V gene TRBV6-6 combines with J gene TRBJ1-2; TRBD1 matches 7 bases. Germline-derived CDR1 and CDR2 are MNHNY and SVGAGI (reference sequence). This CDR3 is built from 13 residues. The V segment lost 5 bases and the J segment 5 bases; nucleotides outside the gene matches: 5. For the CDR3, the DNA is TGTGCCAGCAGTCCTGACAGGGCATATGGCTACACCTTC. Amino acid sequence: CASSPDRAYGYTF.

The V gene is TRBV7-9, the J gene TRBJ2-4; 11 nucleotides align to TRBD1. Germline V CDR1 and CDR2: SEHNR, FQNEAQ (reference sequence). There are 14 residues in the CDR3. With V trimmed by 8 bases and J by 8 bases, 8 bases remained unmatched. The CDR3, as DNA: TGTGCCAGCCTCGGACAGGGGGCGGTTGACATTCAGTACTTC. It specifies CASLGQGAVDIQYF.

The rearrangement uses TRBV5-8 and TRBJ1-3, with D perhaps matching TRBD1 (6 bases). CDR3 length: 14 amino acids. The V end lost 4 bases, the J end lost 1 base, and 9 bases lay between the germline ends. Germline V gene lookup returns CDR1 SGHTS and CDR2 YDEGEE. Here the CDR3 reads CASSPDRSGNTIYF. The CDR3, as DNA: TGTGCCAGCAGCCCCGACAGGTCTGGAAACACCATATATTTT.

The V and J genes are TRBV2 and TRBJ2-3, with TRBD1 matching 7 bases. V lost 9 bases to trimming and J lost 0 bases; unmatched junction nucleotides: 3. Germline assignment: CDR1 SNHLY and CDR2 FYNNEI. This CDR3 has 13 residues. The chain's CDR3 is CARRQGSTDTQYF. CDR3 DNA sequence: TGTGCCAGAAGACAGGGTAGCACAGATACGCAGTATTTT.

V is TRBV4-1 and J is TRBJ2-3; 7 nucleotides align to TRBD2. Trimming removed 0 bases from V and 3 bases from J; junction bases left unmatched: 9. Germline V CDR1 and CDR2: MGHRA, YSYEKL. The CDR3 has 17 residues. This CDR3 is CASSQDPGGSFTDTQYF. DNA for the CDR3: TGCGCCAGCAGCCAAGATCCGGGGGGAAGTTTTACAGATACGCAGTATTTT.

CDR3 nucleotide sequence: TGCGCCAGCAACCCGGCCCGGGACACTTTGCCGGATACGCAGTATTTT. As protein: CASNPARDTLPDTQYF. The chain has TRBV5-1 and TRBJ2-3, with D tentatively TRBD1 (6 bases). The V end lost 6 bases, the J end lost 6 bases, and 23 bases lay between the germline ends. This CDR3 has 16 amino acids. Germline CDR1 and CDR2: SGHRS and YFSETQ.

The CDR3 is CASSLLGGGQPQHF. The DNA for the CDR3 is TGTGCCAGCAGTTTATTAGGAGGGGGCCAGCCCCAGCATTTT. The V and J genes are TRBV28 and TRBJ1-5; 7 bases fit TRBD1. The CDR3 is 14 residues long. V was clipped by 1 base and J by 7 bases; unmatched bases: 4. Germline V gene sequence: CDR1 MDHEN, CDR2 SYDVKM.